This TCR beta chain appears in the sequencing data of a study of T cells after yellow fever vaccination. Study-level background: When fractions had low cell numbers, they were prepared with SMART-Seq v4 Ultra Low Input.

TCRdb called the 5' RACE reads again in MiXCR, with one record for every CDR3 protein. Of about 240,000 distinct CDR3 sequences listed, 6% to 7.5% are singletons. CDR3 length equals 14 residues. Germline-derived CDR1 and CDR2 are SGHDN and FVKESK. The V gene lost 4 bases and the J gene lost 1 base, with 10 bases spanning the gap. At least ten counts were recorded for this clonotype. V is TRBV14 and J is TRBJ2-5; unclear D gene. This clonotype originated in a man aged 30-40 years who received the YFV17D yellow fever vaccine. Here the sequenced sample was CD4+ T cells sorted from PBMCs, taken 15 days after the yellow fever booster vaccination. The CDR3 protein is CASSLRVTQETQYF. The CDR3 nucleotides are TGTGCCAGCAGCCTGCGCGTTACCCAAGAGACCCAGTACTTC.